These 18 T cell receptor beta chains came from one sample sequenced in a study of CD8+CD57+ T cells in acquired aplastic anemia. Using genomic DNA as the template, TCR beta VDJ and CDR3 profiling was carried out. TCRdb passed the reads through MiXCR, listing each CDR3 protein once. This sample has some 180,000 distinct CDR3 sequences, with about 47% found just once. The sequenced sample was sorted CD4+, CD8+, or CD8+CD57+ T cells (not recorded which) from PBMCs. The receptors derive from a human donor in good health.

This clonotype was observed a handful of times. This chain uses TRBV30 with TRBJ2-2; the D is unclear. Trimming cost V 2 bases and J 5 bases, with 9 bases left between them. The germline gives CDR1 GTSNPN, CDR2 SVGIG (reference sequence). The CDR3 runs 13 residues. The CDR3 bases are TGTGCCTGGAGTCGGGCGTGGACCGGGGAGCTGTTTTTT. Amino acid sequence: CAWSRAWTGELFF.

The chain uses TRBV28 and TRBJ2-7, with 8 bases that match TRBD2. Losses at the gene ends were 5 bases for V and 3 bases for J; bases not matched to a gene: 18. Germline CDR1 reads MDHEN; CDR2 reads SYDVKM. The CDR3 covers 18 residues. The CDR3 bases are TGTGCCAGCAGTCCCCCCGGGGGGGCTCAGGCAAGGTACTACGAGCAGTACTTC. Its protein product is CASSPPGGAQARYYEQYF. The whole variable domain, remainder taken from reference TRBV28 and TRBJ2-7, is DVKVTQSSRYLVKRTGEKVFLECVQDMDHENMFWYRQDPGLGLRLIYFSYDVKMKEKGDIPEGYSVSREKKERFSLILESASTNQTSMYLCASSPPGGAQARYYEQYFGPGTRLTVT.

With regard to this clonotype: A read error may account for a junction end that differs from germline. The chain joins TRBV2 to TRBJ1-6; D may be TRBD1 (5 bases). This CDR3 region has 14 residues. Germline CDR1 is SNHLY and CDR2 is FYNNEI. The CDR3 here is CASSQVGRNSHLHF. The CDR3 DNA reads TGTGCCAGCAGCCAGGTGGGACGGAATTCACACCTCCACTTT.

The chain carries TRBV19 and TRBJ1-5; the D gene is possibly TRBD1 (6 bases). Germline V gene sequence: CDR1 LNHDA, CDR2 SQIVND (reference sequence). The V and J ends lost 7 bases and 2 bases respectively, with 15 bases between them. The CDR3 runs to 15 residues. The CDR3 DNA follows: TGTGCCAGTACCATACAGGGTTTGGGCAATCAGCCCCAGCATTTT. The encoded protein is CASTIQGLGNQPQHF.

In the case of this clonotype: A much more abundant neighbour one base away suggests this may be a read error. The CDR3 protein is CASSARVSSCNEQFF. CDR3 DNA sequence: TGTGCCAGCAGTGCAAGGGTCTCCTCCTGCAATGAGCAGTTCTTC. The chain has TRBV6-1 and TRBJ2-1; no clear D. CDR3 length: 15 residues. CDR1 MNHNS and CDR2 SASEGT come from the germline V gene.

This clonotype was detected ten times or more. The rearrangement links TRBV7-6 to TRBJ1-1; D possibly corresponds to TRBD1 (6 bases). CDR1 and CDR2 from the germline V gene are SGHVS and FNYEAQ. This CDR3 has 15 residues. The V end lost 3 bases, the J end lost 5 bases, and 16 bases lay between the germline ends. The CDR3 nucleotides are TGTGCCAGCAGCTTGGCATCAGGGGTTGGGACTGAAGCTTTCTTT. This sequence encodes CASSLASGVGTEAFF.

This clonotype was detected only once. The chain has TRBV19 and TRBJ2-7, with D tentatively TRBD1 (6 bases). Germline CDR1 reads LNHDA; CDR2 reads SQIVND (reference sequence). The CDR3 consists of 16 residues. Trimming removed 6 bases at V and 0 bases at J, with 18 bases between. The CDR3 nucleotides are TGTGCCAGTAGCGCAGACGGGACACTGAGCTCCTACGAGCAGTACTTC. Translated: CASSADGTLSSYEQYF.

The table lists this clonotype with many counts. The genes are TRBV5-1 and TRBJ2-3; 8 bases fit TRBD2. Germline V gene sequence: CDR1 SGHRS, CDR2 YFSETQ. The CDR3 loop spans 16 amino acids. J lost 1 base, V lost 6 bases, and 10 bases had no gene match. CDR3 protein: CASNLRGGAGTDTQYF. CDR3 DNA sequence: TGCGCCAGCAATCTTCGGGGGGGCGCGGGCACAGATACGCAGTATTTT. The full variable domain, its missing parts supplied by reference TRBV5-1 and TRBJ2-3, is KAGVTQTPRYLIKTRGQQVTLSCSPISGHRSVSWYQQTPGQGLQFLFEYFSETQRNKGNFPGRFSGRQFSNSRSEMNVSTLELGDSALYLCASNLRGGAGTDTQYFGPGTRLTVL.

This clonotype was picked up many times. The chain employs TRBV5-6 and TRBJ2-1, with D maybe TRBD1 (6 bases). Deletions cut 2 bases from V and 8 bases from J, with 11 bases between. The CDR3 runs 13 residues. Germline assignment: CDR1 SGHDT and CDR2 YYEEEE. This CDR3 is CASSLISGDEQFF. CDR3 bases: TGTGCCAGCAGCTTAATTTCAGGGGATGAGCAGTTCTTC.

The chain combines TRBV10-3 with TRBJ2-3; D is uncertain. The V end was cut by 11 bases, the J end by 5 bases, with 14 bases between. The CDR3 covers 12 residues. Looked up from germline, CDR1 is ENHRY and CDR2 is SYGVKD. Here the CDR3 reads CAPPKGGDTQYF. In DNA form, the CDR3 reads TGTGCCCCCCCCAAGGGCGGAGATACGCAGTATTTT.

The gene calls are TRBV2 and TRBJ1-2; weak D call: TRBD1 (6 bases). The CDR3 is 18 amino acids. V shed 7 bases and J shed 2 bases, with 26 bases lying between them. Germline V CDR1 and CDR2: SNHLY, FYNNEI. CDR3 residues: CASIGVRTNGQSNYGYTF. CDR3 bases: TGTGCCAGCATCGGGGTACGGACGAACGGACAGTCGAACTATGGCTACACCTTC.

The V gene is TRBV10-3, the J gene TRBJ2-1; 9 bases are shared with TRBD1. Per germline, CDR1 ENHRY and CDR2 SYGVKD. CDR3 length equals 16 residues. The J segment lost 4 bases and the V segment lost 3 bases, leaving 7 bases of the junction unmatched. The CDR3 here is CAISDVDRGDYNEQFF. The DNA for the CDR3 is TGTGCCATCAGTGATGTTGACAGGGGGGATTACAATGAGCAGTTCTTC.

CDR3 sequence: CASSSSPGTSAEQFF. The CDR3, as DNA: TGTGCCAGCAGCTCATCTCCCGGGACAAGCGCTGAGCAGTTCTTC. The gene calls are TRBV9 and TRBJ2-1; D is perhaps TRBD1 (6 bases). The V end lost 4 bases, the J end lost 9 bases, and 20 bases lay between the germline ends. The CDR3 consists of 15 residues. Germline V gene data show CDR1 as SGDLS and CDR2 as YYNGEE.

This clonotype was detected ten times or more. The CDR3 here is CASSPGGADEQYF. The CDR3 nucleotides are TGTGCCAGCTCACCAGGCGGGGCAGACGAGCAGTACTTC. V and J are TRBV18 and TRBJ2-7; possibly TRBD2 for D (6 bases). Germline CDR1 is KGHSH and CDR2 is LQKENI. V lost 2 bases to trimming and J lost 5 bases, with 10 bases between them. This CDR3 contains 13 residues.

CDR3 coding DNA: TGTGCCAGCAGTGTCGGACAGGCGAGATATGGCTACACCTTC. Translating gives CASSVGQARYGYTF. The chain joins TRBV28 to TRBJ1-2; 7 nucleotides line up with TRBD1. The CDR3 is made up of 14 amino acids. Germline V CDR1 and CDR2: MDHEN, SYDVKM. J lost 5 bases, V lost 5 bases, and 8 bases had no gene match.

This clonotype was observed a few times. V and J are TRBV25-1 and TRBJ2-3; possible D gene TRBD1, 6 bases. The germline V gene encodes CDR1 MGHDK and CDR2 SYGVNS. There are 19 residues in the CDR3. V dropped 2 bases and J dropped 0 bases, with 21 bases sitting between them. CDR3 loop: CASSERLGAKHLSTDTQYF. For the CDR3, the DNA is TGTGCCAGCAGTGAAAGGCTGGGGGCCAAACACCTAAGCACAGATACGCAGTATTTT. The variable domain in full, with the rest retrieved from reference TRBV25-1 and TRBJ2-3, is EADIYQTPRYLVIGTGKKITLECSQTMGHDKMYWYQQDPGMELHLIHYSYGVNSTEKGDLSSESTVSRIRTEHFPLTLESARPSHTSQYLCASSERLGAKHLSTDTQYFGPGTRLTVL.

This chain connects TRBV19 to TRBJ2-3, with D perhaps matching TRBD1 (8 bases). The CDR3 sequence is 16 residues long. CDR1 and CDR2 (germline): LNHDA, SQIVND (reference sequence). Trimming took off 4 bases at V and 4 bases at J, with 18 bases between the two ends. CDR3 sequence reads: CASSTRTGREPDTQYF. CDR3 in DNA: TGTGCCAGTAGTACTCGGACAGGGCGGGAGCCAGATACGCAGTATTTT.

This clonotype appeared a few times. The rearrangement links TRBV11-2 to TRBJ1-3; 7 bases line up with TRBD1. V trimming: 5 bases; J trimming: 0 bases; junction bases outside the gene matches: 13. This CDR3 contains 18 residues. The germline gives CDR1 SGHAT, CDR2 FQNNGV. This CDR3 is CASSPSLYPGGSGNTIYF. In nucleotides, the CDR3 is TGTGCCAGCAGCCCCTCACTTTATCCAGGGGGCTCTGGAAACACCATATATTTT.